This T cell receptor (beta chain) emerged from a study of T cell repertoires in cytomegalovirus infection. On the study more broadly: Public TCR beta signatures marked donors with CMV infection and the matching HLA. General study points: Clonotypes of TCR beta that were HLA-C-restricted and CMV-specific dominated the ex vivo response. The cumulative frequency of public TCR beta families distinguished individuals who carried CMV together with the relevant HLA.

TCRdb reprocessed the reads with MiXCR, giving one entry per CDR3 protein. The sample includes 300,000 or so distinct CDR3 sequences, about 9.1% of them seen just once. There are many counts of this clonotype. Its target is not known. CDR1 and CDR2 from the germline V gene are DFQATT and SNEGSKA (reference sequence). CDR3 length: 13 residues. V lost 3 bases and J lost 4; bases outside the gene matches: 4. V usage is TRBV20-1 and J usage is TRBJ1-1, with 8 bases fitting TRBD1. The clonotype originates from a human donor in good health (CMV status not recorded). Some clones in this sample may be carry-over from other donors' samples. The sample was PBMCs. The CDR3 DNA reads TGCAGTGCTAGGACAGGGGTCCGCACTGAAGCTTTCTTT. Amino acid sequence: CSARTGVRTEAFF.